The 19 T cell receptor beta chains listed next were all sequenced from one sample in a study of control samples from healthy donors and cancer patients. This table comes from immunoSEQ multiplex PCR, and its TCRdb copy is limited to in-frame clones, with some not included. The table lists 93,000 or so clones, around nine tenths of them singletons. Input material: PBMCs. These receptors were taken from a man between 60 and 75 years old with lung cancer.

The CDR3 spells CSSRGTDTQYF. DNA of the CDR3: TGCAGCTCTCGGGGCACAGATACGCAGTATTTT. This sequence joins TRBV29-1 and TRBJ2-3; no clear D gene. V lost 8 bases and J lost 1, with 7 bases in between. Germline V lookup: CDR1 SQVTM, CDR2 ANQGSEA. The CDR3 consists of 11 residues.

The chain links TRBV6-5 to TRBJ1-1; TRBD1 matches at 7 bases. In germline, CDR1 is MNHEY, CDR2 SVGAGI. The trim removed 5 bases at V and 2 bases at J, leaving 5 bases unmatched. The CDR3 runs to 14 residues. CDR3 amino acids: CASSLTGINTEAFF. CDR3 nucleotide sequence: TGTGCCAGCAGTCTGACAGGGATTAACACTGAAGCTTTCTTT.

The chain is built from TRBV2 and TRBJ2-1; the D is unclear. Germline-derived CDR1 and CDR2 are SNHLY and FYNNEI. Trimming shortened V by 10 bases and J by 1 base, and 14 bases separated the two germline ends. The length of the CDR3 is 14 residues. The DNA of the CDR3 is TGTGCCACCCGTACGGCAGGATCCTACAATGAGCAGTTCTTC. Translated: CATRTAGSYNEQFF.

V usage is TRBV24-1 and J usage is TRBJ2-3, with D hard to call. The CDR3 spans 15 residues. Deletions cut 2 bases from V and 1 base from J, with 9 bases between. Germline CDR1 is KGHDR and CDR2 is SFDVKD. The chain's CDR3 is CATSDSSRGTDTQYF. CDR3 coding DNA: TGTGCCACCAGTGATTCCTCAAGAGGCACAGATACGCAGTATTTT.

The chain couples TRBV30 to TRBJ1-4; possibly TRBD1 for D (5 bases). Germline-derived CDR1 and CDR2 are GTSNPN and SVGIG (reference sequence). The CDR3 covers 13 residues. Trimming shortened V by 3 bases and J by 8 bases, and 13 bases separated the two germline ends. Here the CDR3 reads CAWSLQGTEKLFF. The CDR3 nucleotides read TGTGCCTGGAGCCTCCAGGGTACCGAAAAACTGTTTTTT.

The chain is built from TRBV6-5 and TRBJ1-1; 7 bases agree with TRBD1. J gave up 9 bases and V 5 bases, and 6 bases lay outside the gene matches. From germline, CDR1 is MNHEY and CDR2 SVGAGI. CDR3 size: 12 residues. The CDR3 DNA reads as TGTGCCAGCAGTACTCCAGGGGGAAAAGCTTTCTTT. This translates into CASSTPGGKAFF.

This clone came up a few times. This chain links TRBV9 with TRBJ2-1; TRBD2 agrees at 11 bases. V trimming: 0 bases; J trimming: 3 bases; junction bases outside the gene matches: 5. The CDR3 has 17 residues. From germline, CDR1 is SGDLS and CDR2 YYNGEE. CDR3 in amino acids: CASSVEVLAGGYNEQFF. CDR3 DNA: TGTGCCAGCAGCGTAGAGGTCCTAGCGGGGGGCTACAATGAGCAGTTCTTC.

The chain is built from TRBV11-2 and TRBJ1-2; D gene unclear. The V end was cut by 6 bases, the J end by 4 bases, with 15 bases between. The CDR3 totals 14 residues. Per the germline V gene, CDR1 is SGHAT and CDR2 is FQNNGV. In DNA, the CDR3 is TGTGCCAGCAGTCCGACTGACGGAACCTATGGCTACACCTTC. Translated: CASSPTDGTYGYTF.

This chain uses TRBV21-1 with TRBJ1-6; TRBD1, the table's D call, lacks a check against the DNA. TRBV21-1 is given as a pseudogene. The CDR3 spans 13 residues. CDR3 in DNA: TGTGCCAGCAGCGTACAGATGGATTCACCCCTCCACTTT. Protein sequence: CASSVQMDSPLHF.

The CDR3 sequence is CASSSESQPQHF. CDR3 sequence (DNA): TGTGCCAGCTCATCCGAGAGTCAGCCCCAGCATTTT. The V gene is TRBV18, the J gene TRBJ1-5; D is unresolved. The length of the CDR3 is 12 residues. Germline values: CDR1 KGHSH, CDR2 LQKENI. Trimming took 5 bases from V and 6 from J, leaving 8 bases between them.

This clone was picked up one time. The rearrangement joins TRBV7-2 to TRBJ1-1; a weak D match, TRBD1 (6 bases). V lost 3 bases and J 5 bases, leaving 16 bases between the germline ends. The germline CDR1 and CDR2 sequences are SGHTA and FQGNSA. There are 15 residues in the CDR3. CDR3 in DNA: TGTGCCAGCAGCTTCGGGGGGCGGTATTTAACTGAAGCTTTCTTT. This sequence encodes CASSFGGRYLTEAFF. The whole variable domain, filled in from reference TRBV7-2 and TRBJ1-1, reads GAGVSQSPSNKVTEKGKDVELRCDPISGHTALYWYRQSLGQGLEFLIYFQGNSAPDKSGLPSDRFSAERTGGSVSTLTIQRTQQEDSAVYLCASSFGGRYLTEAFFGQGTRLTVV.

The rearrangement links TRBV7-9 to TRBJ1-4; D remains unclear. Trimming removed 1 base from V and 6 bases from J, with 12 bases in between. The CDR3 length is 15 residues. Per germline, CDR1 SEHNR and CDR2 FQNEAQ (reference sequence). The CDR3 is CASSLGVGEDEKLFF. In nucleotides, the CDR3 is TGTGCCAGCAGCTTAGGGGTCGGGGAAGATGAAAAACTGTTTTTT.

This chain uses TRBV7-9 with TRBJ2-5; D perhaps matches TRBD1 (7 bases). This CDR3 spans 14 amino acids. The germline CDR1 and CDR2 sequences are SEHNR and FQNEAQ (reference sequence). Between the trimmed V and J ends, which lost 5 bases and 3 bases, there was a span of 13 bases. The CDR3 here is CASSPIRGEETQYF. The DNA of the CDR3 is TGTGCCAGCAGCCCAATCAGGGGGGAAGAGACCCAGTACTTC.

The chain links TRBV4-2 to TRBJ2-3; perhaps TRBD2 as D (5 bases). Germline V gene sequence: CDR1 LGHNA, CDR2 YNFKEQ. The CDR3 has 17 amino acids. Trimming shortened V by 1 base and J by 0 bases, and 14 bases separated the two germline ends. The CDR3 spells CASSQGRADGSTDTQYF. CDR3 DNA sequence: TGTGCCAGCAGCCAAGGGCGGGCGGACGGAAGCACAGATACGCAGTATTTT.

The CDR3 coding sequence is TGTGCCAGCAGCTCTCTCAGGGATACGCAGTATTTT. This translates into CASSSLRDTQYF. V gene TRBV7-2 combines with J gene TRBJ2-3; D is ambiguous. The V end was cut by 4 bases, the J end by 6 bases, with 8 bases between. CDR3 length equals 12 residues. Germline assignment: CDR1 SGHTA and CDR2 FQGNSA.

The chain combines TRBV27 with TRBJ2-3; D call uncertain. V was cut by 3 bases and J by 2 bases, with 15 bases left in between. CDR1 and CDR2 from the germline V gene are MNHEY and SMNVEV (reference sequence). The CDR3 length is 16 residues. The CDR3: CASSFKPRQTTDTQYF. In DNA, the CDR3 is TGTGCCAGCAGTTTCAAACCGCGACAAACCACAGATACGCAGTATTTT.

The CDR3 sequence is CASSQEGQGNTGELFF. CDR3 coding DNA: TGCGCCAGCAGCCAAGAGGGACAGGGGAACACCGGGGAGCTGTTTTTT. The chain uses TRBV4-1 and TRBJ2-2; 9 bases map to TRBD1. CDR3 size: 16 residues. V shed 0 bases and J 1 base; nucleotides not matched to a gene: 0. Germline V gene data show CDR1 as MGHRA and CDR2 as YSYEKL.

V usage is TRBV12-3 or TRBV12-4 and J usage is TRBJ1-1; D not resolved. The CDR3 spans 13 residues. Trimming cost V 7 bases and J 4 bases, with 13 bases left between them. CDR3 bases: TGTGCCAGCACCCAACGGGAGTTCACTGAAGCTTTCTTT. As protein: CASTQREFTEAFF.

The rearrangement uses TRBV21-1 and TRBJ2-5. TRBV21-1 is shown as a pseudogene. The CDR3 has 16 residues. CDR3 region: CASSKGSRGRRETQYF. DNA of the CDR3: TGTGCCAGCAGCAAAGGGTCAAGGGGACGCAGGGAGACCCAGTACTTC.